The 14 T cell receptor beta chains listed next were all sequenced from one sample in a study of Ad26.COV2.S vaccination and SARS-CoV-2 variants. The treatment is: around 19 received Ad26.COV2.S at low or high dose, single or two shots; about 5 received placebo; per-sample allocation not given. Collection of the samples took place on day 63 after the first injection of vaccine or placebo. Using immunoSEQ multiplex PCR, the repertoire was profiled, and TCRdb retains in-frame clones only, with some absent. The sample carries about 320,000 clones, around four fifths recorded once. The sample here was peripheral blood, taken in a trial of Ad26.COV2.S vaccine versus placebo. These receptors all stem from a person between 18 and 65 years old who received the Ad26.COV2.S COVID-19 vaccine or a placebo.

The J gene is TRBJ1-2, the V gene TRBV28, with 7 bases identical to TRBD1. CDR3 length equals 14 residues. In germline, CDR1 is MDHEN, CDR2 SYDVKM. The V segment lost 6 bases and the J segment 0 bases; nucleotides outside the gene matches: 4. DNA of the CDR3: TGTGCCAGCAGCACGACAGGGACTAACTATGGCTACACCTTC. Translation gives CASSTTGTNYGYTF.

This chain's CDR3 is CASSLARQGSYNSPLHF. CDR3 nucleotides: TGTGCCAGCAGCTTAGCGCGCCAGGGATCCTATAATTCACCCCTCCACTTT. The V call is TRBV7-8, the J call TRBJ1-6, with D tentatively TRBD1 (5 bases). V was trimmed by 0 bases and J by 1 base, leaving 10 bases between them. The germline V gene has CDR1 SGHVS and CDR2 FQNEAQ. The CDR3 extends over 17 amino acids.

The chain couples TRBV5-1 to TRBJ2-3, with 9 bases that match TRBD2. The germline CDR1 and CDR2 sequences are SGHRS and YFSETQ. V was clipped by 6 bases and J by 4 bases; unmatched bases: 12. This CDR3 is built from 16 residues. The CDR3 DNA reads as TGCGCCAGCAACTTAGGAGCGGGGGGAGGCCCAGATACGCAGTATTTT. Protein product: CASNLGAGGGPDTQYF.

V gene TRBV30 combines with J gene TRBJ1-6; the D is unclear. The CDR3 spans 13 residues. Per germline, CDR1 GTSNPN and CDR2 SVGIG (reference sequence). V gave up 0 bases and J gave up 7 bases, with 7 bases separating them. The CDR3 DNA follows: TGTGCCTGGAGTGTCACAGAGAATTCACCCCTCCACTTT. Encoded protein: CAWSVTENSPLHF.

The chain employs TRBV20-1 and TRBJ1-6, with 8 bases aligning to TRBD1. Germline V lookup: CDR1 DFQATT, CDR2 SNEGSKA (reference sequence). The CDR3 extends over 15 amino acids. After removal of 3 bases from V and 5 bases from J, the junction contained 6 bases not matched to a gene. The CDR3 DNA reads TGCAGTGCTAGTGTTGGGACAGGCCATAATTCACCCCTCCACTTT. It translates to CSASVGTGHNSPLHF.

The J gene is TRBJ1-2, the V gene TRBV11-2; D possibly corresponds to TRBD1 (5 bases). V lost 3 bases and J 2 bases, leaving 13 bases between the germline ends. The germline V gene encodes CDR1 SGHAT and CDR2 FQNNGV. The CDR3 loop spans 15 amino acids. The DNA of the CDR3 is TGTGCCAGCAGCTTCTACCCAGGGTCCAACTATGGCTACACCTTC. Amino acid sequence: CASSFYPGSNYGYTF. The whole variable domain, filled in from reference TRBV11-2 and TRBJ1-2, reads EAGVAQSPRYKIIEKRQSVAFWCNPISGHATLYWYQQILGQGPKLLIQFQNNGVVDDSQLPKDRFSAERLKGVDSTLKIQPAKLEDSAVYLCASSFYPGSNYGYTFGSGTRLTVV.

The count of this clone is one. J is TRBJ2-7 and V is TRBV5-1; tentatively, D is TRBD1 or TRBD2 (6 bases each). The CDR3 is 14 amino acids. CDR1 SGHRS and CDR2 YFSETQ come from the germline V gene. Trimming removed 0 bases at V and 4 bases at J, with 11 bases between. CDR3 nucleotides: TGCGCCAGCAGCTTGGACGGGGGCTTATACGAGCAGTACTTC. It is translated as CASSLDGGLYEQYF.

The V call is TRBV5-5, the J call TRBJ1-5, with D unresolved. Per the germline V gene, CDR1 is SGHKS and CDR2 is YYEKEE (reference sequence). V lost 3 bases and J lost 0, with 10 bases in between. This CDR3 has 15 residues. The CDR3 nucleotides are TGTGCCAGCAGCTCGGCCCTTTATAGCAATCAGCCCCAGCATTTT. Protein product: CASSSALYSNQPQHF.

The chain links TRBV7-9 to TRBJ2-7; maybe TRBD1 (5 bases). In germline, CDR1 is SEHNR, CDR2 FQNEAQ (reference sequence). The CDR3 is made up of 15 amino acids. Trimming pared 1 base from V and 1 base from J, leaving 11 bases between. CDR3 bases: TGTGCCAGCAGCTTAGACCCAGGGCTTTCCTACGAGCAGTACTTC. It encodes CASSLDPGLSYEQYF.

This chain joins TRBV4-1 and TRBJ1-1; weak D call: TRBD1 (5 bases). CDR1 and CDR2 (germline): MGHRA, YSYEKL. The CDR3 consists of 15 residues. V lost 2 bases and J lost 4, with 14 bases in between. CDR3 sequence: CASSQQGGVSTEAFF. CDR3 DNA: TGCGCCAGCAGCCAACAGGGTGGGGTTAGCACTGAAGCTTTCTTT.

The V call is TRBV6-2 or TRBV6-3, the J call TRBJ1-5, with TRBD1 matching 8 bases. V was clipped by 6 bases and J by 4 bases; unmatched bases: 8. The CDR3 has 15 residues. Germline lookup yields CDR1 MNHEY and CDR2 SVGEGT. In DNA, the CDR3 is TGTGCCAGCAGCAACATCGACAGGGGAAATCAGCCCCAGCATTTT. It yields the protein CASSNIDRGNQPQHF.

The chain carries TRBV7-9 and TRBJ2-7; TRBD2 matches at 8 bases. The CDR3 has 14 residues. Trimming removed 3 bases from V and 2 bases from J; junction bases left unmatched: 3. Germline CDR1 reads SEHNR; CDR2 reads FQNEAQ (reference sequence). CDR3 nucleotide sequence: TGTGCCAGCAGCTTGGCGGGGGGCCCCTACGAGCAGTACTTC. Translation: CASSLAGGPYEQYF. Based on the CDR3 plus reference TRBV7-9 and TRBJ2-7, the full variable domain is DTGVSQNPRHKITKRGQNVTFRCDPISEHNRLYWYRQTLGQGPEFLTYFQNEAQLEKSRLLSDRFSAERPKGSFSTLEIQRTEQGDSAMYLCASSLAGGPYEQYFGPGTRLTVT.

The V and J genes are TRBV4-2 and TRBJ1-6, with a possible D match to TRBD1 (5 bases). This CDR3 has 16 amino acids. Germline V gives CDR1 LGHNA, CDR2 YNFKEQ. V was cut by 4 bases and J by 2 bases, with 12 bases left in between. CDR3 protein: CASSLAQGPYNSPLHF. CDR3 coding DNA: TGTGCCAGCAGCCTAGCCCAGGGTCCCTATAATTCACCCCTCCACTTT.

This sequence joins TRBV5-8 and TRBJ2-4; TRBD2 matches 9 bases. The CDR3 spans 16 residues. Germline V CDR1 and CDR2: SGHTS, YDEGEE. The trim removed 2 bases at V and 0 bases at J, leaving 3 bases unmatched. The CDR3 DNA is TGTGCCAGCAGCTTAGCGGGGGGCTCAGCCAAAAACATTCAGTACTTC. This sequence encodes CASSLAGGSAKNIQYF.